This note documents a single T cell receptor beta chain sequence. As yet, its antigen is unknown. The length of the CDR3 is 19 residues. J was trimmed by 4 bases and V by 0 bases; bases with no gene match: 6. Germline values: CDR1 MNHEY, CDR2 SMNVEV (reference sequence). The sample is drawn from a study of cytomegalovirus exposure and HLA in healthy donors. General observations from the study: In vitro experiments confirmed that three CMV-associated chains were specific for CMV antigens. Per a prior analysis, the majority of TCR beta V segments were productive roughly 90% or roughly 30% of the time. A likely sequencing artifact accounted for one observed cluster of highly shared sequence variants.

With 60 Vbeta and 13 Jbeta primers, the PCR was carried out. Data came from immunoSEQ multiplex PCR; TCRdb stores just in-frame clones and leaves some out. The data hold 60,000 to 75,000 clones, with 65% to 90% observed a single time. The sequence was collected from a female donor in good health and CMV-seronegative. The sample was PBMCs. V is TRBV27 and J is TRBJ2-2; 15 nucleotides agree with TRBD2. CDR3 in DNA: TGTGCCAGCAGTTTATCCGGGACTAGCGGGAGGCGAGGCACCGGGGAGCTGTTTTTT. Translated: CASSLSGTSGRRGTGELFF.